This T cell receptor (beta chain) was recovered during a study of blood T cell repertoires in COVID-19. About the study: Sources were T cells, B-cell-depleted T cells, or PBMCs; the material itself was cDNA or gDNA.

This clone was recorded only once. Per the authors' pipeline: Amplifying reference gene primers gave estimates of nucleated cell counts. The data were produced by immunoSEQ multiplex PCR, yet TCRdb's version contains in-frame clones alone and is incomplete. V, J and clone size were drawn from that table, and D and trimming were deduced from the DNA. This repertoire shows 140,000 to 150,000 clones, around 80% found once; its top ten account for 10% to 15%. The receptor's source is a man in his 60s with active or convalescent COVID-19. Material: peripheral blood.

The CDR3 DNA follows: TGTGCCAGCTCACCACCTAATGAGGGAAGTAGGACTGAAGCTTTCTTT. Protein: CASSPPNEGSRTEAFF. V and J are TRBV18 and TRBJ1-1; D gene uncertain. The CDR3 runs 16 residues. Trimming took 0 bases from V and 5 from J, leaving 16 bases between them. Germline lookup yields CDR1 KGHSH and CDR2 LQKENI.